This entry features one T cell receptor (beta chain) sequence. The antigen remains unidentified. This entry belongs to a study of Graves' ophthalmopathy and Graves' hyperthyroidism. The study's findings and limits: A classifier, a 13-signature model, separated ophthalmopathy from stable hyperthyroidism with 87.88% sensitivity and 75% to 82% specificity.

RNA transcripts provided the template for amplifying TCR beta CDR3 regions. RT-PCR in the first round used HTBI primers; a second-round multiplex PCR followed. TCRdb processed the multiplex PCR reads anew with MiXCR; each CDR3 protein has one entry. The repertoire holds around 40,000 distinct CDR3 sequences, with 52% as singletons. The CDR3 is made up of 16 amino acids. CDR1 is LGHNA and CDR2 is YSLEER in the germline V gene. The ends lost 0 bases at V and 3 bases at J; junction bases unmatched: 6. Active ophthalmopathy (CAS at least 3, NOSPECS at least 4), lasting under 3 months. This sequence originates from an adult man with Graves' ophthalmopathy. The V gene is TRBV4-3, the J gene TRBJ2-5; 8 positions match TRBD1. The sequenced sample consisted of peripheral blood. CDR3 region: CASSQEVRGREETQYF. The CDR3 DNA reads TGCGCCAGCAGCCAAGAAGTCAGGGGGCGGGAAGAGACCCAGTACTTC.